Below, one TCR beta chain is given with its context. Its target is unknown. Each CDR3 protein gets one entry in TCRdb, which reprocessed the 5' RACE reads and gives no DNA. This repertoire includes a few hundred thousand distinct CDR3 sequences. CDR3 length equals 14 residues. Germline CDR1 reads SGHTA; CDR2 reads FQGNSA. The sample comes from a study of T cells expressing NK-cell markers. On the study more broadly: The study drew TCR beta repertoires from sorted CD3+CD56+NKG2C+, CD3+CD56+NKG2C- and CD3+CD56-NKG2C+ T cells. Serological testing identified seven of the eight sequenced donors as HCMV-seropositive and one as seronegative.

Findings and caveats of the study: The CD3+CD56-NKG2C+ fraction of a handful of donors was likewise dominated by these clonotypes. Dominant NKG2C+ clonotypes made up roughly 1.0-8% of CD8+ T cells in several donors.

The TCR was taken from a man aged 18 to 29 in good health. The genes are TRBV7-2 and TRBJ2-1. Sequenced: blood T cells: a sorted CD56 or NKG2C T cell subset, CD4+ or CD8+ T cells, or bulk PBMC T cells (not recorded which). The CDR3 sequence: CASSLASIHNEQFF.